Included here is one T cell receptor beta chain sequence, with context. This table comes from immunoSEQ multiplex PCR, and its TCRdb copy is limited to in-frame clones, with some not included. The table records 500,000 to 600,000 clones, approximately 88% of them present only once. V was pared by 8 bases and J by 5 bases, with 8 bases of the junction left unmatched. Germline lookup yields CDR1 MNHEY and CDR2 SVGAGI. The CDR3 sequence is 15 residues long. The sample is drawn from a study of blood T cell repertoires in COVID-19. Seattle patient enrollment occurred during active infection, with longitudinal follow-up thereafter.

Specimen: peripheral blood. This sequence originates from a woman aged 50 to 60 with COVID-19, enrolled during active disease. This sequence joins TRBV6-5 and TRBJ2-5, with 13 bases lining up with TRBD2. In DNA form, the CDR3 reads TGTGCCAGCTACGGGACTAGCGGGGCGCGGGAGACCCAGTACTTC. Encoded protein: CASYGTSGARETQYF.